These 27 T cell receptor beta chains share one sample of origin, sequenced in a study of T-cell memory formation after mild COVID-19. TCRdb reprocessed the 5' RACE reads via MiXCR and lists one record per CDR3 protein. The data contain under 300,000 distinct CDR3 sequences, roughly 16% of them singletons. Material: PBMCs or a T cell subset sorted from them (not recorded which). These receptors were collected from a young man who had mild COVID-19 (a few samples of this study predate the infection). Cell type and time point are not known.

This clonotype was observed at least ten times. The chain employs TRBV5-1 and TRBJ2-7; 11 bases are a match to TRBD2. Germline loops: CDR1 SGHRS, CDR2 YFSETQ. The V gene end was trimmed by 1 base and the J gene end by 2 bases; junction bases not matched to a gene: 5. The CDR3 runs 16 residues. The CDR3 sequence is CASSLSLAGGAYEQYF. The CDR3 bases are TGCGCCAGCAGCTTGAGTCTAGCGGGGGGAGCCTACGAGCAGTACTTC.

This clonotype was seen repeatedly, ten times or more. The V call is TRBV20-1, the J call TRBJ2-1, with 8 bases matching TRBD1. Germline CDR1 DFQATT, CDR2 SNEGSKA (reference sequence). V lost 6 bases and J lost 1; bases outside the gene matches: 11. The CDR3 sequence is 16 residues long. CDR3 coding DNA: TGCAGTGCCCCCAGGACAGGGCTTGGGTCCTACAATGAGCAGTTCTTC. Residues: CSAPRTGLGSYNEQFF.

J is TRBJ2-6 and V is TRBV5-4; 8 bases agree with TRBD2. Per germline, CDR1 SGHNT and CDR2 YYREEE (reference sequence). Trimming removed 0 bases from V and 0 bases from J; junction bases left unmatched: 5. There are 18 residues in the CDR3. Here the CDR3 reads CASSLGTSWPSGANVLTF. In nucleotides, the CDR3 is TGTGCCAGCAGCTTGGGGACTAGCTGGCCCTCTGGGGCCAACGTCCTGACTTTC.

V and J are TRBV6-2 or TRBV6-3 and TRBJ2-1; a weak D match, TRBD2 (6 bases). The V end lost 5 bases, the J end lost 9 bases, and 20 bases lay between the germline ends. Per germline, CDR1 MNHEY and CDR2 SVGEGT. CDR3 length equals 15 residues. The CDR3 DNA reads TGTGCCAGCAGTCCCCAGAGGGTTCGAGCGGGTGAGCAGTTCTTC. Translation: CASSPQRVRAGEQFF.

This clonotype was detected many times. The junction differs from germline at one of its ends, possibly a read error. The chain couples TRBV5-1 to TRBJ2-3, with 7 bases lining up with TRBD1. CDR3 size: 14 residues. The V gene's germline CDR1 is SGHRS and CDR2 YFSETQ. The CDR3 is CASSPGQGTDTQYF. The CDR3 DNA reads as TGTGCCAGCAGCCCCGGACAGGGCACAGATACGCAGTATTTT.

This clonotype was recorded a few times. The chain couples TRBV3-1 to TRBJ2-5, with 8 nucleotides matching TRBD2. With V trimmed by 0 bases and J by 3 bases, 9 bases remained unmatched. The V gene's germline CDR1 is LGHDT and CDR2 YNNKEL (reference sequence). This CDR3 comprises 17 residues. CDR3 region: CASSQDPPSGGEETQYF. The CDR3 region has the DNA TGTGCCAGCAGCCAAGATCCACCCAGCGGGGGCGAAGAGACCCAGTACTTC.

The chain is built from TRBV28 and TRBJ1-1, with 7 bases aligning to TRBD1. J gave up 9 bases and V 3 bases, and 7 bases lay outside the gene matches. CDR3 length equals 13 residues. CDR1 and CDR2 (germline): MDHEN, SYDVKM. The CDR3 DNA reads TGTGCCAGCAGTTTGGGTCTACAGGGGAAAGCTTTCTTT. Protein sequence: CASSLGLQGKAFF.

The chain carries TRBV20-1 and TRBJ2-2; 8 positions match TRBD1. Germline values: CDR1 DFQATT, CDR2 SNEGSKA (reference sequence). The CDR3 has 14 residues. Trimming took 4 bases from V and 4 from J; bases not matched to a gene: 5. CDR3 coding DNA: TGCAGTGCTAAAGGACAGGGCAGCACCGGGGAGCTGTTTTTT. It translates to CSAKGQGSTGELFF.

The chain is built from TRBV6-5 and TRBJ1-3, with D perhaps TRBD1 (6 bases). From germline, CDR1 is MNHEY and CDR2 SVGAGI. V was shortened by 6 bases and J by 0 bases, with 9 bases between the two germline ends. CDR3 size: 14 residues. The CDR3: CASSHRVSGNTIYF. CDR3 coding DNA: TGTGCCAGCAGCCACAGGGTCTCTGGAAACACCATATATTTT.

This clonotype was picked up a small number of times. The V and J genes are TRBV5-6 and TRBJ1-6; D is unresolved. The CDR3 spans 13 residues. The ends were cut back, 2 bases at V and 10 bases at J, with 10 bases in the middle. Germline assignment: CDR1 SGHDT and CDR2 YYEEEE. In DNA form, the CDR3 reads TGTGCCAGCAGCTTTTCGAGCGGATCACCCCTCCACTTT. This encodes CASSFSSGSPLHF.

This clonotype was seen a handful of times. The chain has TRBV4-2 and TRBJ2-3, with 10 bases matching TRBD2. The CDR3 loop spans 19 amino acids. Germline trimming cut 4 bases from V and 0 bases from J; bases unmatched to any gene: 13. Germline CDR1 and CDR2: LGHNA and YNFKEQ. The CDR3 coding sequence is TGTGCCAGCAGCCGAGGGGAACTAGCGGGGACTTCTAGCACAGATACGCAGTATTTT. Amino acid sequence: CASSRGELAGTSSTDTQYF.

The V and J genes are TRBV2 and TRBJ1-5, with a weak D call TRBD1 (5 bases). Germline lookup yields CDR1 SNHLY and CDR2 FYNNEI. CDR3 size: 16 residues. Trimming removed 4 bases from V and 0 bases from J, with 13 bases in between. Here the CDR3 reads CASSGRDGDSNQPQHF. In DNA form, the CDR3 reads TGTGCCAGCAGTGGCCGGGACGGAGATAGCAATCAGCCCCAGCATTTT. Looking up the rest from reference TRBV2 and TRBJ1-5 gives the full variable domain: EPEVTQTPSHQVTQMGQEVILRCVPISNHLYFYWYRQILGQKVEFLVSFYNNEISEKSEIFDDQFSVERPDGSNFTLKIRSTKLEDSAMYFCASSGRDGDSNQPQHFGDGTRLSIL.

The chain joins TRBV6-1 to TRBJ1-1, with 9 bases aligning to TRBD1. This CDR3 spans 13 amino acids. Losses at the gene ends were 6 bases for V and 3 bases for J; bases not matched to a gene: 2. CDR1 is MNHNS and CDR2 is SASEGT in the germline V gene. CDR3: CASRRQGDTEAFF. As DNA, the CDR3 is TGTGCCAGCAGAAGACAGGGGGACACTGAAGCTTTCTTT.

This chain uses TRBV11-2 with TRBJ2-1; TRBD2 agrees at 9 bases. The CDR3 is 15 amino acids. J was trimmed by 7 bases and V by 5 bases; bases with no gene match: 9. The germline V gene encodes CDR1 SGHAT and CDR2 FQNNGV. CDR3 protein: CASSLVRGGGNEQFF. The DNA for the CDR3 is TGTGCCAGCAGCCTAGTGCGGGGGGGCGGAAATGAGCAGTTCTTC.

The CDR3: CASRRTAWGESYTF. CDR3 bases: TGTGCCAGCCGCCGAACCGCGTGGGGGGAGAGCTACACCTTC. The V gene is TRBV6-5, the J gene TRBJ1-2; D is perhaps TRBD1 (5 bases). Looked up from germline, CDR1 is MNHEY and CDR2 is SVGAGI. The CDR3 has 14 residues. Between the trimmed V and J ends, which lost 8 bases and 9 bases, there was a span of 22 bases.

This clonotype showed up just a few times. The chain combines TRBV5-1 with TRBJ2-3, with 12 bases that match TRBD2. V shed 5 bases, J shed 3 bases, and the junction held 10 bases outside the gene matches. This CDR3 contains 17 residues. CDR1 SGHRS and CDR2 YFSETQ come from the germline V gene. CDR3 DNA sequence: TGCGCCAGCAGTTCGCTAGCGGGGGGGATTCAGACAGATACGCAGTATTTT. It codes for CASSSLAGGIQTDTQYF. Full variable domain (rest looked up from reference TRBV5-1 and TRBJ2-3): KAGVTQTPRYLIKTRGQQVTLSCSPISGHRSVSWYQQTPGQGLQFLFEYFSETQRNKGNFPGRFSGRQFSNSRSEMNVSTLELGDSALYLCASSSLAGGIQTDTQYFGPGTRLTVL.

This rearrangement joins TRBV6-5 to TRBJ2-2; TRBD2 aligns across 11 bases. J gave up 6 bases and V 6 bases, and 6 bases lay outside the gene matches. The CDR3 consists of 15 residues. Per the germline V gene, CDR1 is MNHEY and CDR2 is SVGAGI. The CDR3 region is CASRNLAGGAGELFF. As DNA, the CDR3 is TGTGCCAGCAGGAACCTAGCGGGGGGTGCCGGGGAGCTGTTTTTT.

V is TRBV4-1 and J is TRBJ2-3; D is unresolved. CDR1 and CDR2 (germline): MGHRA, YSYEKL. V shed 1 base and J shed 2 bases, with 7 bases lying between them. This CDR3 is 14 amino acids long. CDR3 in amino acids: CASSQVGPTDTQYF. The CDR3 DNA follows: TGCGCCAGCAGCCAAGTTGGGCCCACAGATACGCAGTATTTT.

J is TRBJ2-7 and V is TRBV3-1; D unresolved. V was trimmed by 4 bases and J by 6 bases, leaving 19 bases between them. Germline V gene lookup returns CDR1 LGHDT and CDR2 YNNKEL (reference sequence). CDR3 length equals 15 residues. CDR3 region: CASSLHSGREVEQYF. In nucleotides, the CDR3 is TGTGCCAGCAGCCTCCATTCCGGGCGAGAGGTCGAGCAGTACTTC.

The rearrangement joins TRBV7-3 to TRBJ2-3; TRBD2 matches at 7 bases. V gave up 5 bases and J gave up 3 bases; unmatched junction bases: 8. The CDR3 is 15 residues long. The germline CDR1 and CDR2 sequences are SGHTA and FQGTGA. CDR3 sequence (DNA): TGTGCCAGCAGCGCGACTAGCCATGCTACAGATACGCAGTATTTT. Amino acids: CASSATSHATDTQYF.

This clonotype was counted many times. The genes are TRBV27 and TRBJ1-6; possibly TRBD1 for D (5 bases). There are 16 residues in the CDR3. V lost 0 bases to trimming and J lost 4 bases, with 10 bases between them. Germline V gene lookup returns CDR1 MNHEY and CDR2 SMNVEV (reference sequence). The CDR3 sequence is CASSLSPGWYNSPLHF. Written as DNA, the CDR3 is TGTGCCAGCAGTTTATCCCCAGGGTGGTATAATTCACCCCTCCACTTT.

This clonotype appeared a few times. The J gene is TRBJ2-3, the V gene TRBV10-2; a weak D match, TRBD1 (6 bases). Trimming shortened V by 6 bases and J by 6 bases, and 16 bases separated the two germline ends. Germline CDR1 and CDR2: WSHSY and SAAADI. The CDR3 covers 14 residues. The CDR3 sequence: CASSALTRGDTQYF. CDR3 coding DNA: TGCGCCAGCAGCGCCCTCACCAGGGGTGATACGCAGTATTTT.

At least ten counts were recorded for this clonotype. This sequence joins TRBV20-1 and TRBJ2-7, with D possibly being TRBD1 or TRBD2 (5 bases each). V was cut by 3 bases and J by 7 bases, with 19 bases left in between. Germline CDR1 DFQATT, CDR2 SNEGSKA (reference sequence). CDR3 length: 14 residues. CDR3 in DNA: TGCAGTGCTAGTTCCCCCCAGGGTAAGCGGGAGCAGTACTTC. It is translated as CSASSPQGKREQYF.

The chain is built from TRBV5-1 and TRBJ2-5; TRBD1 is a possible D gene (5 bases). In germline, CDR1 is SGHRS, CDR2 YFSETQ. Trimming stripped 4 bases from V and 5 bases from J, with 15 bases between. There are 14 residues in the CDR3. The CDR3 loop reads CASSPPTDSETQYF. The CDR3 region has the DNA TGCGCCAGCAGCCCCCCGACAGATTCGGAGACCCAGTACTTC.

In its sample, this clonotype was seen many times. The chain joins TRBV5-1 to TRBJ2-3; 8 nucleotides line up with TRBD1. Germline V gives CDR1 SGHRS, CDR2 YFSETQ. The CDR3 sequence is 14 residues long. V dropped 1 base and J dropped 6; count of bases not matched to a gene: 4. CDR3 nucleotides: TGCGCCAGCAGCTTGAGGACAGGGTCGGATACGCAGTATTTT. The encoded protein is CASSLRTGSDTQYF.

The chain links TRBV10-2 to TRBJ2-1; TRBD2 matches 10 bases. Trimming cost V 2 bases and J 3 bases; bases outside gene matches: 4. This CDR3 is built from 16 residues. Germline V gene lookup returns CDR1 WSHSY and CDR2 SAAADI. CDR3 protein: CASSEPGTSDYNEQFF. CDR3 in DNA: TGCGCCAGCAGTGAGCCCGGGACTAGCGACTACAATGAGCAGTTCTTC.

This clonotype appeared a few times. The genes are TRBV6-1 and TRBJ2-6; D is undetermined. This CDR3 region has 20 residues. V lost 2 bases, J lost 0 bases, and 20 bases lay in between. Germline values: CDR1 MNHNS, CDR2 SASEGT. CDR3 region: CASSESLTQVHFSGANVLTF. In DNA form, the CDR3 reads TGTGCCAGCAGTGAAAGTTTAACGCAAGTCCATTTCTCTGGGGCCAACGTCCTGACTTTC.